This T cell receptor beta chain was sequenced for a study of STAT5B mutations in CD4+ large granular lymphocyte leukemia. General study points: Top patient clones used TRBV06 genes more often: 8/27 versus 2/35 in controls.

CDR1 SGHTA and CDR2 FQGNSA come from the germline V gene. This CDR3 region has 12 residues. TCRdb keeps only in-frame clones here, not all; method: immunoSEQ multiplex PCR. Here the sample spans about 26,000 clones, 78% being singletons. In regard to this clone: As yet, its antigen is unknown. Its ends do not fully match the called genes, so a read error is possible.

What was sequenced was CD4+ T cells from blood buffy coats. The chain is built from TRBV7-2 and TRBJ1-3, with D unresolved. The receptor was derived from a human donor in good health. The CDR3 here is CASSLAIGPADF. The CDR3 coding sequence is TGTGCCAGCAGCTTAGCGATTGGCCCAGCGGATTTT.